This entry lists 9 T cell receptor beta chains sequenced from one sample in a study of blood T cell repertoires in COVID-19. Only in-frame clones appear in the TCRdb table, and some are missing; sequencing was by immunoSEQ multiplex PCR. The data hold about 300,000 clones, with about four fifths observed a single time. Sample: peripheral blood. Receptors originate from a human donor with COVID-19, enrolled during active disease. The donor label of this sample is uncertain.

V is TRBV5-4 and J is TRBJ2-3, with TRBD2 matching over 8 bases. Looked up from germline, CDR1 is SGHNT and CDR2 is YYREEE (reference sequence). V was pared by 0 bases and J by 3 bases, with 6 bases of the junction left unmatched. This CDR3 region has 16 residues. The CDR3 nucleotides are TGTGCCAGCAGCTTGGAAGCTACTAGCGGTACAGATACGCAGTATTTT. Protein: CASSLEATSGTDTQYF.

V and J are TRBV6-6 and TRBJ1-6; 8 positions agree with TRBD1. The V gene's germline CDR1 is MNHNY and CDR2 SVGAGI (reference sequence). J lost 4 bases, V lost 5 bases, and 10 bases had no gene match. The CDR3 totals 17 residues. This CDR3 is CASSLQSGGDYNSPLHF. DNA of the CDR3: TGTGCCAGCAGTCTTCAATCAGGGGGCGATTATAATTCACCCCTCCACTTT.

The J gene is TRBJ2-7, the V gene TRBV7-9; 9 bases align to TRBD1. The V segment lost 5 bases and the J segment 3 bases; nucleotides outside the gene matches: 8. CDR1 is SEHNR, CDR2 FQNEAQ, per germline (reference sequence). This CDR3 region has 15 residues. This CDR3 is CASSTPGQGLYEQYF. CDR3 sequence (DNA): TGTGCCAGCAGCACTCCGGGACAGGGACTCTACGAGCAGTACTTC.

The chain links TRBV19 to TRBJ2-3; D is possibly TRBD2 (6 bases). The V gene's germline CDR1 is LNHDA and CDR2 SQIVND (reference sequence). There are 14 residues in the CDR3. V lost 9 bases, J lost 1 base, and 14 bases lay in between. CDR3 sequence reads: CASSRAGRTDTQYF. Here the CDR3 DNA reads TGTGCCAGCTCACGGGCGGGACGCACAGATACGCAGTATTTT.

The CDR3 DNA sequence: TGCGCCAGCAGCCCTAACCCTAGCATTACCGGGACTGAGAACACTGAAGCTTTCTTT. Its protein is CASSPNPSITGTENTEAFF. The J gene is TRBJ1-1, the V gene TRBV5-1, with D perhaps matching TRBD1 (5 bases). This CDR3 has 19 residues. Germline V CDR1 and CDR2: SGHRS, YFSETQ. The V end lost 4 bases, the J end lost 1 base, and 26 bases lay between the germline ends.

V and J are TRBV30 and TRBJ2-3; D is possibly TRBD1 (6 bases). The length of the CDR3 is 15 residues. The V gene's germline CDR1 is GTSNPN and CDR2 SVGIG (reference sequence). V lost 2 bases, J lost 4 bases, and 16 bases lay in between. This CDR3 is CAWSPGQALSDTQYF. The CDR3 region has the DNA TGTGCCTGGAGTCCGGGACAAGCACTTTCAGATACGCAGTATTTT.

CDR3 region: CASSASSLAGGYNEQFF. DNA for the CDR3: TGTGCCAGCAGTGCCTCCAGTTTGGCGGGCGGTTACAATGAGCAGTTCTTC. The rearrangement uses TRBV27 and TRBJ2-1, with a weak D call TRBD2 (5 bases). CDR1 and CDR2 (germline): MNHEY, SMNVEV (reference sequence). This CDR3 comprises 17 residues. The V end was cut by 5 bases, the J end by 4 bases, with 21 bases between.

V usage is TRBV4-1 and J usage is TRBJ2-7; D unresolved. The germline gives CDR1 MGHRA, CDR2 YSYEKL. The V end lost 0 bases, the J end lost 3 bases, and 12 bases lay between the germline ends. The CDR3 is 15 amino acids. The CDR3 region is CASSQESSQVYEQYF. The CDR3 DNA is TGCGCCAGCAGCCAAGAAAGCAGTCAGGTCTACGAGCAGTACTTC.

Only a few counts were recorded for this clone. This chain joins TRBV5-1 and TRBJ2-1; TRBD2 is a possible D gene (6 bases). The CDR3 spans 14 residues. CDR1 and CDR2 (germline): SGHRS, YFSETQ. Trimming took off 4 bases at V and 9 bases at J, with 17 bases between the two ends. CDR3 protein: CASSLNPTSSEQFF. The CDR3 coding sequence is TGCGCCAGCAGCCTAAACCCGACTAGTAGTGAGCAGTTCTTC. Full variable domain (rest looked up from reference TRBV5-1 and TRBJ2-1): KAGVTQTPRYLIKTRGQQVTLSCSPISGHRSVSWYQQTPGQGLQFLFEYFSETQRNKGNFPGRFSGRQFSNSRSEMNVSTLELGDSALYLCASSLNPTSSEQFFGPGTRLTVL.